This T cell receptor (beta chain) was sequenced during a study of chemoradiotherapy in HPV16-positive cancers. To note about this clone: The antigen is undetermined.

General observations from the study: Non-HPV-specific T cells did not expand in tumors during treatment, whereas candidate HPV-specific clones and E7-related motifs did.

V was cut by 2 bases and J by 4 bases, with 11 bases left in between. Germline values: CDR1 MNHEY, CDR2 SMNVEV (reference sequence). The CDR3 extends over 15 amino acids. Over chemoradiotherapy, repertoires were sampled more than once. The data were produced by immunoSEQ multiplex PCR, yet TCRdb's version contains in-frame clones alone and is incomplete. The top ten hold 25% to 30% of the sample, which has about 6,400 clones, around 72% seen once. This chain links TRBV27 with TRBJ2-2; tentatively, D is TRBD1 or TRBD2 (5 bases each). The sample consisted of tumor tissue, taken from a patient who underwent chemoradiotherapy. This TCR was sampled from a human donor with HPV-associated anogenital cancer. For the CDR3, the DNA is TGTGCCAGCAGTTTAGCCACGGGGCCCACCGGGGAGCTGTTTTTT. The encoded protein is CASSLATGPTGELFF.